Below are 10 T cell receptor beta chains sequenced from a single sample in a study of OX40 agonist ivuxolimab in advanced cancers. The repertoire was sequenced with immunoSEQ multiplex PCR; TCRdb's copy has only in-frame clones and lacks some. Of over 70,000 clones detected, roughly 87% appear once; the ten largest clones hold 0.19%. This specimen consisted of CD4+ or CD8+ T cells sorted from blood, obtained in a trial of the OX40 agonist ivuxolimab. These receptors all stem from an adult with an advanced solid tumor such as melanoma, head and neck, liver or kidney cancer.

V gene TRBV9 combines with J gene TRBJ2-5, with a possible D match to TRBD1 (6 bases). This CDR3 is built from 16 residues. CDR1 is SGDLS, CDR2 YYNGEE, per germline. V dropped 3 bases and J dropped 0 bases, with 15 bases sitting between them. Here the CDR3 DNA reads TGTGCCAGCAGCGCACTGTCGGGGACATACCAAGAGACCCAGTACTTC. This codes for CASSALSGTYQETQYF.

The chain is built from TRBV5-1 and TRBJ1-3; 8 bases are a match to TRBD1. Germline CDR1 and CDR2: SGHRS and YFSETQ. Trimming at V came to 0 bases and at J to 4 bases, leaving 6 bases not matched to a gene. The CDR3 has 16 amino acids. CDR3 nucleotide sequence: TGCGCCAGCAGCTTGGGGACAGGGCTAATCGGAAACACCATATATTTT. Amino acid sequence: CASSLGTGLIGNTIYF.

The J gene is TRBJ2-5, the V gene TRBV5-1; D is possibly TRBD2 (5 bases). The germline V and J ends were trimmed by 5 bases and 4 bases, with 12 bases remaining between them. The germline CDR1 and CDR2 sequences are SGHRS and YFSETQ. The CDR3 extends over 13 amino acids. The CDR3 coding sequence is TGCGCCAGCAGTTTAAGCGGAGGAGAGACCCAGTACTTC. This gives the protein CASSLSGGETQYF.

J is TRBJ1-1 and V is TRBV7-9; no definite D call. The V gene lost 8 bases and the J gene lost 0 bases, with 10 bases spanning the gap. The V gene's germline CDR1 is SEHNR and CDR2 FQNEAQ (reference sequence). The CDR3 contains 13 residues. The CDR3 loop reads CASVGGMNTEAFF. In DNA form, the CDR3 reads TGTGCCAGCGTTGGAGGGATGAACACTGAAGCTTTCTTT.

V and J are TRBV7-9 and TRBJ2-5; D is uncertain. This CDR3 is built from 14 residues. The V end lost 3 bases, the J end lost 2 bases, and 10 bases lay between the germline ends. Germline CDR1 is SEHNR and CDR2 is FQNEAQ (reference sequence). CDR3 loop: CASSFERLQETQYF. CDR3 coding DNA: TGTGCCAGCAGCTTTGAGAGGCTGCAAGAGACCCAGTACTTC.

The gene calls are TRBV29-1 and TRBJ2-4; D tentatively reads TRBD1 or TRBD2 (6 bases each). V lost 6 bases and J 0 bases, leaving 9 bases between the germline ends. Germline lookup yields CDR1 SQVTM and CDR2 ANQGSEA. The CDR3 contains 13 residues. The CDR3 sequence: CSVGGIAKNIQYF. CDR3 in DNA: TGCAGCGTAGGGGGGATAGCCAAAAACATTCAGTACTTC.

This chain uses TRBV9 with TRBJ2-3; D unresolved. Trimming stripped 3 bases from V and 3 bases from J, with 11 bases between. The germline V gene encodes CDR1 SGDLS and CDR2 YYNGEE. The CDR3 sequence is 14 residues long. Here the CDR3 reads CASSALVSTDTQYF. Written as DNA, the CDR3 is TGTGCCAGCAGCGCCCTCGTGTCAACAGATACGCAGTATTTT.

This clone appeared once. The gene calls are TRBV7-2 and TRBJ2-7; the D is unclear. Germline V gene lookup returns CDR1 SGHTA and CDR2 FQGNSA. CDR3 length equals 14 residues. Trimming took 5 bases from V and 4 from J, leaving 15 bases between them. CDR3 in amino acids: CASSETTRPYEQYF. CDR3 DNA sequence: TGTGCCAGCAGCGAGACGACGAGACCGTACGAGCAGTACTTC.

This clone showed up just once. The chain recombines TRBV28 with TRBJ2-1; D may be TRBD1 or TRBD2 (5 bases each). CDR3 length: 15 amino acids. In germline, CDR1 is MDHEN, CDR2 SYDVKM. V shed 2 bases and J shed 6 bases, with 14 bases lying between them. CDR3 protein: CASSLQGGSANEQFF. In DNA form, the CDR3 reads TGTGCCAGCAGTTTACAGGGCGGTAGCGCCAATGAGCAGTTCTTC.

This chain connects TRBV6-1 to TRBJ2-5, with D possibly matching TRBD2 (7 bases). Deletions cut 6 bases from V and 9 bases from J, with 11 bases between. Germline CDR1 is MNHNS and CDR2 is SASEGT. The length of the CDR3 is 11 residues. This chain's CDR3 is CASREGGPQYF. The DNA of the CDR3 is TGTGCCAGCAGGGAGGGGGGGCCCCAGTACTTC.